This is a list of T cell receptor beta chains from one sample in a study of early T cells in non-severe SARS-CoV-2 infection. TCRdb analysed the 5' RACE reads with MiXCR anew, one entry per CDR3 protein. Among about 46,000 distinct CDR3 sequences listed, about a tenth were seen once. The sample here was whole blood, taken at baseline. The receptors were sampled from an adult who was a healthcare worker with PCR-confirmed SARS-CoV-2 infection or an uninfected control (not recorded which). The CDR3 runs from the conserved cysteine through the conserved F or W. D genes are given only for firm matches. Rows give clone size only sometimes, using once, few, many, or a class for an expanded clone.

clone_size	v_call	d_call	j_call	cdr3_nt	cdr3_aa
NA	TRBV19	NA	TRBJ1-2	TGTGCCAGTAGCTATTCGGGTTATGGCTACACCTTC	CASSYSGYGYTF
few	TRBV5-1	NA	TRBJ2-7	TGCGCCAGCAGCTTGGCCCCGGGTCATACCTACGAGCAGTACTTC	CASSLAPGHTYEQYF
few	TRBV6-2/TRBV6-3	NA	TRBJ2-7	TGTGCCAGCAGTTACTCGAAGTATCAATCCTACGAGCAGTACTTC	CASSYSKYQSYEQYF
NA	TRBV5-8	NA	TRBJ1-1	TGTGCCAGCAGCGGTGGACCCAGGGCTGTCGAAGCTTTCTTT	CASSGGPRAVEAFF
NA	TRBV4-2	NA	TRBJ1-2	TGTGCCAGCAGCCAAGAGGATTACTATGGCTACACCTTC	CASSQEDYYGYTF
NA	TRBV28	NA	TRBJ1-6	TGTGCCAGCAGTTTAGGTGGCGGAGGTTATTCACCCCTCCACTTT	CASSLGGGGYSPLHF
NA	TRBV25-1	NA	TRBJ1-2	TGTGCCAGCAGCAGGTCGGCTAACTATGGCTACACCTTC	CASSRSANYGYTF
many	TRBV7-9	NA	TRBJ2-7	TGTGCCAGCAGCTCCAATATTTACGGGAACGAGCAGTACTTC	CASSSNIYGNEQYF
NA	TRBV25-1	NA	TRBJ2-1	TGTGCCAGCAGCCCGACAGGTACCTACAATGAGCAGTTCTTC	CASSPTGTYNEQFF
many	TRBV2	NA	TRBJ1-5	TGTGCCAGCAGTGACCCCTACCCGGGTATGGCGGCCAGTCAGCCCCAGCATTTT	CASSDPYPGMAASQPQHF
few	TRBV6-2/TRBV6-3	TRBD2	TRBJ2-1	TGTGCCAGCAGTTACACGCTAGCGGGGGTCGAGCAGTTCTTC	CASSYTLAGVEQFF
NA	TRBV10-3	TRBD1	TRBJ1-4	TGTGCCATCAGTGAGTCGTGGACAGGGGCACAAGAAAAACTGTTTTTT	CAISESWTGAQEKLFF
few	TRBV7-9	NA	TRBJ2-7	TGTGCCAGCAGCTTAGCGGAAAACGGATACTACGAGCAGTACTTC	CASSLAENGYYEQYF
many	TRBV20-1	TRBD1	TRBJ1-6	TGCAGTGCTAGAGAAGGGGAAACTGACAGGGACAGTCCCTATAATTCACCCCTCCACTTT	CSAREGETDRDSPYNSPLHF
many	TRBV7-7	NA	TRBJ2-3	TGTGCTAGCAGCTTAGCGCTAACAGAGACGCAGTATTTT	CASSLALTETQYF